The source of this TCR beta chain is a study of human versus mouse CDR3 diversity and MHC coevolution. Study-wide points: About 1.6 million TCR beta clonotypes were estimated for humans, the largest repertoire. The lowest clonal inequality scores came from most of the three human donors.

About this clone: Its antigen remains unknown.

The CDR3 is 15 residues long. CDR1 is MNHNS, CDR2 SASEGT, per germline. Trimming stripped 6 bases from V and 2 bases from J, with 17 bases between. Generated by immunoSEQ multiplex PCR, the TCRdb table keeps only in-frame clones and is missing some. The top ten hold around 0.15% of the sample, which has some 80,000 clones, about nine tenths seen once. The source material was naive CD4+ T cells from blood. The subset was: CD45RO-negative CD62L-positive naive CD4 T cells. The TCR sequence derives from a person aged 25-75 years in good health. V gene TRBV6-1 combines with J gene TRBJ2-7; D uncertain. The CDR3 is CASRLGAARTYEQYF. CDR3 coding DNA: TGTGCCAGCAGGTTGGGTGCGGCCCGCACCTACGAGCAGTACTTC.